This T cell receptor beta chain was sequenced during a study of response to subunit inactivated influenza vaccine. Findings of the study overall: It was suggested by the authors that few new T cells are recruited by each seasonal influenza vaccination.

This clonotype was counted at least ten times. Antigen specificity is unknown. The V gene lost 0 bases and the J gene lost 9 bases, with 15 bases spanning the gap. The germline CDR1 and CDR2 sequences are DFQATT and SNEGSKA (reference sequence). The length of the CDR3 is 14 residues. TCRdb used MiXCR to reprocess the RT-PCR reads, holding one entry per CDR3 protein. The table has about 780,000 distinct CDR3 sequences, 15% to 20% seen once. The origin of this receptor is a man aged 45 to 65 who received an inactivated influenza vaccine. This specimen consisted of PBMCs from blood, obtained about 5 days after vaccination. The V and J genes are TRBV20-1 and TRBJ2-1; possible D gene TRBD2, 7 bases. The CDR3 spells CSARERGGPGEQFF. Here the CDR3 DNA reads TGCAGTGCTAGAGAGAGGGGGGGGCCTGGTGAGCAGTTCTTC.